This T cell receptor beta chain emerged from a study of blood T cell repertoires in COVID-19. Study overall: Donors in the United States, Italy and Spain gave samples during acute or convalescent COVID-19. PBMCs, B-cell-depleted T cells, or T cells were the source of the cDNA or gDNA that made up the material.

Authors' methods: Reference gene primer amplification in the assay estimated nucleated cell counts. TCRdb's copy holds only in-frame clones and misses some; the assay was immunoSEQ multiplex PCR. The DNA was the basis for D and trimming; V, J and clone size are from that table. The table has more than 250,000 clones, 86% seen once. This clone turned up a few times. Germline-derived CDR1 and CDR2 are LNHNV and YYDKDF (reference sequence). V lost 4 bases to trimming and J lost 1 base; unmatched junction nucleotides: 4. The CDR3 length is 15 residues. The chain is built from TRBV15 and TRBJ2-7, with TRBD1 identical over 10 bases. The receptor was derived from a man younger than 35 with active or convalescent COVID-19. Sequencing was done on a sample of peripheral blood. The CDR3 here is CATSNRQGASYEQYF. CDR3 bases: TGTGCCACCAGCAACCGACAGGGGGCATCCTACGAGCAGTACTTC.